This T cell receptor (beta chain) stems from a study of cytomegalovirus exposure and HLA in healthy donors. Study-wide results and caveats: In vitro assays verified that three CMV-associated chains recognized CMV antigens specifically. As a later analysis showed, several of the most significant clusters appeared to be linked to common viral pathogens. There was a cluster of highly shared sequence variants that was likely a sequencing artifact.

This PCR relied on a set of 60 Vbeta primers and 13 Jbeta primers. Some clones are missing from TCRdb's copy, which holds only in-frame ones; the method was immunoSEQ multiplex PCR. The sample shows around 130,000 clones, 74% of them seen only once. CDR3 length: 15 residues. V lost 3 bases and J 6 bases, leaving 15 bases between the germline ends. The donors gave bone marrow, and they were healthy. As to this clone: As yet, its antigen is unknown.

The sequencing input was PBMCs. The receptor's source is a man aged 35-49 years in good health and CMV-seropositive. This sequence joins TRBV5-3 and TRBJ2-2; D is undetermined. TRBV5-3 is an open reading frame, and its role is uncertain. CDR3 DNA: TGTGCCAGAAGCTGCAGGAAGTTCTGGGCCGGGGAGCTGTTTTTT. Its translation is CARSCRKFWAGELFF.